This T cell receptor beta chain was sequenced for a study of T cells in localized non-small cell lung cancer. The repertoire was sequenced with immunoSEQ multiplex PCR; TCRdb's copy has only in-frame clones and lacks some. The sample holds about 11,000 clones, 85% seen once. Findings and caveats of the study: The study found T cell clonality highest in uninvolved adjacent lung, above tumor.

Germline V CDR1 and CDR2: LGHNA, YSLEER. This CDR3 region has 20 residues. V dropped 4 bases and J dropped 3; count of bases not matched to a gene: 15. A remark on this clone: Its antigen is still unknown.

V gene TRBV4-3 combines with J gene TRBJ1-4, with 12 bases lining up with TRBD1. The sequences come from peripheral blood, collected before any cancer treatment. This clonotype was sampled from a male donor aged 60 or over with stage III lung adenocarcinoma. CDR3 sequence: CASSRQPFGTGGKANEKLFF. The CDR3 DNA reads TGCGCCAGCAGCCGTCAACCCTTCGGGACAGGGGGCAAAGCTAATGAAAAACTGTTTTTT.